The entry that follows covers one T cell receptor beta chain sequence. TCRdb keeps only in-frame clones here, not all; method: immunoSEQ multiplex PCR. The sample records about 210,000 clones, roughly 90% being singletons. This specimen comes from a study of blood T cell repertoires in COVID-19. Overall study: Spain, Italy and the United States supplied samples that represented acute and convalescent COVID-19. T cells, B-cell-depleted T cells, or PBMCs provided the cDNA or gDNA that served as material.

Participants were aged roughly 18 to 89 years from approximately 25 US areas. This CDR3 is 15 amino acids long. Germline values: CDR1 MNHEY, CDR2 SVGEGT. V was shortened by 2 bases and J by 0 bases, with 10 bases between the two germline ends. The rearrangement uses TRBV6-2 or TRBV6-3 and TRBJ1-2; D remains ambiguous. Sequencing used PBMCs or T cells enriched from blood (not recorded which). The TCR was taken from a man aged 18 to 29 with acute COVID-19. The CDR3 DNA follows: TGTGCCAGCAGTTACGGACTGGATACTAACTATGGCTACACCTTC. Amino acids: CASSYGLDTNYGYTF.